Listed below are T cell receptor beta chains from one sample, sequenced in a study of technical replicates of blood from a few donors. Sequencing was performed with immunoSEQ multiplex PCR; in TCRdb, only in-frame clones are kept and a portion is missing. The data contain some 82,000 clones, 95% to 98% of them singletons. The sample consisted of T cells isolated from PBMCs. These receptor sequences come from a human donor in good health. CDR3s leave out the opening cysteine and the closing phenylalanine or tryptophan.

TRBJ2-1 TRBV18 15 ASSPDAGTSHYNEQF
TRBJ2-1 TRBV11-2 14 ATLPYRDRVRYGQF
TRBJ2-7 TRBV21-1 14 ASSARQSESSYEQY
TRBJ1-1 TRBV27 10 ASREQGFEAF
TRBJ2-3 TRBV5-1 13 ASSIGTLRTDTQY
TRBJ1-1 TRBV5-1 12 ASSIGGTNTEAF
TRBJ1-5 TRBV27 11 ASSLMTGQPQH
TRBJ1-4 TRBV6-6 12 ASSYLTGVEKLF
TRBJ2-7 TRBV6-1 12 ASSEGTGGYEQY
TRBJ2-3 TRBV13 14 ASSSGLAGAGDTQY
TRBJ2-2 TRBV5-4 14 ASSLDSFGGRGELF
TRBJ2-7 TRBV29-1 12 SVVPRGYTYEQY
TRBJ2-7 TRBV7-9 14 ASSPARGEIGYEQY
TRBJ2-5 TRBV6-5 12 ASTFEGAQETQY
TRBJ2-7 TRBV15 11 ATRTGHANEQY
TRBJ2-5 TRBV13 16 ASSPDLGSSGGQETQY
TRBJ2-2 TRBV5-4 16 ASSPTSGRSANTGELF
TRBJ2-7 TRBV29-1 11 SVSPTGLDEQY
TRBJ2-7 TRBV28 12 ASSFRKPRDEQY
TRBJ2-1 TRBV10-3 15 AISEPTGPGSYNEQF
TRBJ2-1 TRBV28 13 ASSSPREGDNEQF
TRBJ1-1 TRBV6-1 13 ASSESGALVSEAF
TRBJ2-5 TRBV7-8 11 ASRVGGGETQY
TRBJ2-2 TRBV11-1 13 ASGNRGGDTGELF
TRBJ1-5 TRBV19 15 ASSKLQGADGNQPQH
TRBJ1-1 TRBV11-3 14 ASSLGDRVWLTEAF
TRBJ2-1 TRBV5-1 10 ASSITYNEQF
TRBJ2-7 TRBV25-1 13 ASSDPDRGSYEQY
TRBJ1-1 TRBV5-1 11 ASTGGLNTEAF
TRBJ2-7 TRBV5-1 12 ASSLVGSSYEQY
TRBJ1-1 TRBV10-1 12 ASSEGQVNTEAF
TRBJ2-3 TRBV5-1 12 ASSLVAGEDTQY
TRBJ2-3 TRBV9 13 ASNYRGGQTDTQY
TRBJ2-5 TRBV7-8 15 ASSLGLAGGLGETQY
TRBJ1-2 TRBV27 13 ASSPWDRLTNGYT
TRBJ2-5 TRBV7-9 12 ASSLGGVEETQY
TRBJ2-7 TRBV2 10 ASSVEGLAPY
TRBJ1-3 TRBV19 8 ASSANTIY
TRBJ1-2 TRBV5-1 13 ASSLGQGANYGYT
TRBJ1-1 TRBV7-9 10 ASSYGGSEAF
TRBJ1-1 TRBV5-6 10 ASSRSGHEAF
TRBJ2-3 TRBV7-2 11 ASSPGATDTQY
TRBJ2-5 TRBV5-4 11 ASSLALQETQY
TRBJ1-1 TRBV10-3 14 AISGMPDRGGTEAF
TRBJ2-7 TRBV6-5 12 ASSVPGTDYEQY
TRBJ2-2 TRBV7-9 14 ASSFRDRDDTGELF
TRBJ1-1 TRBV19 12 ASSIVGGGTEAF
TRBJ2-3 TRBV7-2 13 ASSLVGARADTQY
TRBJ2-2 TRBV11-3 14 ASSYPRGRDTGELF
TRBJ1-3 TRBV5-1 12 ASSLGSSGNTIY
TRBJ1-1 TRBV7-2 11 ASSPRTGAEAF
TRBJ2-5 TRBV10-1 12 ASSQIWERETQY